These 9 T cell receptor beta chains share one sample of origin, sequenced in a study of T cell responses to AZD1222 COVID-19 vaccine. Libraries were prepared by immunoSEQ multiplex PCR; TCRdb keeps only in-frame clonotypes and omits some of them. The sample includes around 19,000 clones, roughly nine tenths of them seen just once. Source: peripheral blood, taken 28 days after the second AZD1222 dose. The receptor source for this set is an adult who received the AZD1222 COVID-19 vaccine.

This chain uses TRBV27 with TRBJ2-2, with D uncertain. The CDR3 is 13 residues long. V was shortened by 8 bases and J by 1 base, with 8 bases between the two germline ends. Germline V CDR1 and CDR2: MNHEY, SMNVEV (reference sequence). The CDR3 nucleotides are TGTGCCAGCGAAAAGTGGAACACCGGGGAGCTGTTTTTT. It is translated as CASEKWNTGELFF.

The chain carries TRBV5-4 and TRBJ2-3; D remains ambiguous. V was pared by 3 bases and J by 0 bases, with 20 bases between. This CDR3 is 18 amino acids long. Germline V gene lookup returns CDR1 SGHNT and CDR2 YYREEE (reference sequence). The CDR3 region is CASSSSPDPVLSTDTQYF. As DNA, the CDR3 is TGTGCCAGCAGCTCCTCACCTGACCCAGTTTTGAGCACAGATACGCAGTATTTT.

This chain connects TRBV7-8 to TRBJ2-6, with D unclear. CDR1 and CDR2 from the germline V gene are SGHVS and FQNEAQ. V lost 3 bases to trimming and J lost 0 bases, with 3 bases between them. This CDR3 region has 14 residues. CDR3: CASSFDSGANVLTF. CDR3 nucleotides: TGTGCCAGCAGCTTCGACTCTGGGGCCAACGTCCTGACTTTC. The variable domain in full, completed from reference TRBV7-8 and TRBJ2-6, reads GAGVSQSPRYKVAKRGQDVALRCDPISGHVSLFWYQQALGQGPEFLTYFQNEAQLDKSGLPSDRFFAERPEGSVSTLKIQRTQQEDSAVYLCASSFDSGANVLTFGAGSRLTVL.

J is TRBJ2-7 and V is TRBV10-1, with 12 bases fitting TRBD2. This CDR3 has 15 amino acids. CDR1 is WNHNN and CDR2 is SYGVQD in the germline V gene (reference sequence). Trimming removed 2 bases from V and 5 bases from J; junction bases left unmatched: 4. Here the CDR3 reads CASSEGLAGSHEQYV. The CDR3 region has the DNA TGCGCCAGCAGTGAGGGACTAGCGGGGAGCCACGAGCAGTACGTC.

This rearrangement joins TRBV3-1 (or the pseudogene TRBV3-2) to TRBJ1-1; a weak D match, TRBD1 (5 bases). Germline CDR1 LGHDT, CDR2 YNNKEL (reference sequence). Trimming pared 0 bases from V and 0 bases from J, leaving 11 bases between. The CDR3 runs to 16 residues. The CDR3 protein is CASSQEFAGMNTEAFF. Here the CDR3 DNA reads TGTGCCAGCAGCCAAGAGTTCGCAGGGATGAACACTGAAGCTTTCTTT.

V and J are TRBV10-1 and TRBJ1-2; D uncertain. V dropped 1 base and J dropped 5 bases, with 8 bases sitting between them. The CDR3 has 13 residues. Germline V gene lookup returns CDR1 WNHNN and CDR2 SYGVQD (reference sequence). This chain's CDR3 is CASSEFVDYGYTF. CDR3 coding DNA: TGCGCCAGCAGTGAGTTTGTGGATTATGGCTACACCTTC.

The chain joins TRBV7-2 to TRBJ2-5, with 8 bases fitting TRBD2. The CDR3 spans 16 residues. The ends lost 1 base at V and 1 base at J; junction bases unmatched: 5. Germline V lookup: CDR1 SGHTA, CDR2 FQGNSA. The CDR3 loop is CASSLGAGVFQETQYF. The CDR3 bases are TGTGCCAGCAGCTTAGGAGCGGGGGTTTTCCAAGAGACCCAGTACTTC.

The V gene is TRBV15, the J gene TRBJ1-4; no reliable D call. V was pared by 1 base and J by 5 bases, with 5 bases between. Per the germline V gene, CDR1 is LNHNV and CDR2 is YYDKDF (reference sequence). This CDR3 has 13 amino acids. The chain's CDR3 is CATSRGQNEKLFF. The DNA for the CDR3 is TGTGCCACCAGCAGAGGGCAGAATGAAAAACTGTTTTTT.

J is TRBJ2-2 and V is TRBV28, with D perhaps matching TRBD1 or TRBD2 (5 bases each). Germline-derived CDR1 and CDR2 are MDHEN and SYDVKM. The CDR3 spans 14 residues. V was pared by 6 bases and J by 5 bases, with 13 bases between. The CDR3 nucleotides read TGTGCCAGCAGCCATGGGACCCGAACCGGGGAGCTGTTTTTT. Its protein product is CASSHGTRTGELFF.